This is a list of T cell receptor beta chains from one sample in a study of blood T cell repertoires in COVID-19. Here immunoSEQ multiplex PCR was the method, and the copy in TCRdb shows in-frame clones only, minus some. Of 310,000 or so clones in the sample, around nine tenths were seen once. The sample comprised PBMCs or T cells enriched from blood (not recorded which). These receptors came from a woman aged 40 to 50 who had recovered from COVID-19. Each CDR3 is given with its conserved first and last residue. Each record gives: J gene, V gene, CDR3 protein.

TRBJ2-7	TRBV28	CASSPSSLYEQYF
TRBJ1-6	TRBV6-5	CASSPSGSPLHF
TRBJ2-5	TRBV7-7	CASSHSGGGQETQYF
TRBJ2-3	TRBV5-4	CASSSPSGSTDTQYF
TRBJ1-1	TRBV28	CASSLNRQGGPEAFF
TRBJ2-5	TRBV3-1/TRBV3-2	CASSGLAGGPGRETQYF
TRBJ1-1	TRBV29-1	CSGGQGGDTEAFF
TRBJ1-2	TRBV7-9	CASSKLEGPGYGYTF
TRBJ1-5	TRBV28	CASRSTGMGGNQPQHF
TRBJ1-2	TRBV5-8	CASSWAENYTF
TRBJ2-3	TRBV28	CASSDPRAGADTQYF
TRBJ1-1	TRBV5-1	CASRFNLNTEAFF
TRBJ1-6	TRBV27	CASSQRTDSYNSPLHF
TRBJ1-2	TRBV28	CASSLSLRSYGYTF
TRBJ2-1	TRBV5-6	CASTGLTRGEQFF
TRBJ2-1	TRBV15	CATSRPGGASEQFF
TRBJ2-1	TRBV7-2	CASSLAGAKSYNEQFF
TRBJ1-3	TRBV4-2	CASSQSGLEAGSLSGNTIYF
TRBJ2-7	TRBV28	CASSWGQGSYEQYF
TRBJ2-3	TRBV4-3	CASSHRTWGAGRTDTQYF
TRBJ2-7	TRBV19	CASQDGAYEQYF
TRBJ1-4	TRBV2	CASSEGAGEKLFF
TRBJ1-1	TRBV7-3	CASSPDIDTEAFF
TRBJ1-5	TRBV5-1	CASGTSNQPQHF
TRBJ2-5	TRBV18	CASSLTSVQETQYF
TRBJ1-2	TRBV28	CASSLAGYNYGYTF
TRBJ1-2	TRBV28	CASSLGGRAGGYTF
TRBJ1-1	TRBV28	CASSFVTDTEAFF
TRBJ1-4	TRBV28	CASSSGWGRGNEKLFF
TRBJ1-4	TRBV21-1	CASSKVLRKHEKLFF
TRBJ2-5	TRBV10-3	CAISESLAGSRGTQYF
TRBJ1-2	TRBV3-1/TRBV3-2	CASSKTGGSLGYTF
TRBJ2-7	TRBV4-3	CASSQDYKTRRYSNEQYF
TRBJ2-7	TRBV7-8	CASSKPGLGSEQYF
TRBJ2-3	TRBV5-1	CASSLPGTSGSVDTQYF
TRBJ1-1	TRBV7-2	CASIHGAGNTEAFF
TRBJ2-7	TRBV7-2	CASSLVPAGGPLEQYF
TRBJ2-7	TRBV6-2/TRBV6-3	CASSYLLGGSTEQYF
TRBJ2-3	TRBV28	CASRTSGMSADTQYF
TRBJ2-7	TRBV5-1	CASSFPGGTYEQYF
TRBJ1-4	TRBV7-2	CASSLDLGSTNEKLFF
TRBJ1-6	TRBV28	CASSLLYSSYNSPLHF
TRBJ2-7	TRBV18	CASSLETGEQYF
TRBJ2-7	TRBV6-6	CASSSSGGSYEQYF
TRBJ2-1	TRBV7-9	CASSLGTSGLYNEQFF
TRBJ2-1	TRBV7-9	CASRGLAGVFNEQFF
TRBJ1-4	TRBV28	CASSLRGGATNEKLFF
TRBJ2-7	TRBV28	CASSSAGTSDHEQYF